This entry concerns a single T cell receptor (beta chain). These data originate in a study of T-cell memory formation after mild COVID-19. CDR3 size: 18 residues. Trimming left V 2 bases short and J 1 base short, with 18 bases between. Germline V gene data show CDR1 as MNHNS and CDR2 as SASEGT. MiXCR, run by TCRdb on the 5' RACE reads, gives a single entry per CDR3 protein. The profile shows approximately 490,000 distinct CDR3 sequences, around 21% of them singletons. The chain is built from TRBV6-1 and TRBJ2-1; D possibly corresponds to TRBD2 (5 bases). The TCR comes from an adult woman who had mild COVID-19 (a few samples of this study predate the infection). Cell type and time point are not known. The sample comprised PBMCs or a T cell subset sorted from them (not recorded which). CDR3 in DNA: TGTGCCAGCAGTGAAAGAGGGATCGGGTCGGGATCCTACAATGAGCAGTTCTTC. Its translation is CASSERGIGSGSYNEQFF.